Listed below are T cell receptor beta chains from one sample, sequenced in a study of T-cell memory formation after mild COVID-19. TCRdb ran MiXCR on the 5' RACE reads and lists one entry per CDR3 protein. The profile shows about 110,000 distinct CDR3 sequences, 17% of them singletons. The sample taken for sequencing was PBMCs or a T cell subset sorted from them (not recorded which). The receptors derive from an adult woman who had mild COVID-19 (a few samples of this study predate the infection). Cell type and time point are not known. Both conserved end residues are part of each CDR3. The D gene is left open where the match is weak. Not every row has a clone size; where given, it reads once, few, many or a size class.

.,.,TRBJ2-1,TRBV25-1,TGTGCCAGCAGTGAATACTATGAGCAGTTCTTC,CASSEYYEQFF
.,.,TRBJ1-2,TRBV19,TGTGCCAGTAGTATTCGTAGGGACTATGGCTACACCTTC,CASSIRRDYGYTF
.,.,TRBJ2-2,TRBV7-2,TGTGCCAGCAGCCTTTACGTGGGGGGAGCGAACACCGGGGAGCTGTTTTTT,CASSLYVGGANTGELFF
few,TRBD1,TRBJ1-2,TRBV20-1,TGCAGTGCTAGAGATCCTGACAGGGCTGGCTACACCTTC,CSARDPDRAGYTF
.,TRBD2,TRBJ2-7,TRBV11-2,TGTGCCAGCACGGAGCGGGGGCCCTACGAGCAGTACTTC,CASTERGPYEQYF
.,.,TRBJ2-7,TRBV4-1,TGCGCCAGCAGCCAAGTAAGGCAGGGGACCTACGAGCAGTACTTC,CASSQVRQGTYEQYF
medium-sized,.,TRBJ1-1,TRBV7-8,TGTGCCAGCAGTTCCAGAGCAGGGGTGAACACTGAAGCTTTCTTT,CASSSRAGVNTEAFF
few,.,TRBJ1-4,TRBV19,TGTGCCAGTAGCGAGGAGGGTAGAACTAATGAAAAACTGTTTTTT,CASSEEGRTNEKLFF
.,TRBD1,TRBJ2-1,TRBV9,TGTGCCAGCAGCGTAGCAGTAGACAGACAGGGGTTGCACAATGAGCAGTTCTTC,CASSVAVDRQGLHNEQFF
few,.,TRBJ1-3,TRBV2,TGTGCCAGCAGTGTATCCTGGGGGTCACCTGGAAACACCATATATTTT,CASSVSWGSPGNTIYF
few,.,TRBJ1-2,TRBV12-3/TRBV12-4,TGTGCCAGCAGTCCGCCGAACCCTATGGGTGGCTACACCTTC,CASSPPNPMGGYTF
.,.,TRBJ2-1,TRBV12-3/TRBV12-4,TGTGCCAGCGGCGGGTGGCGGGGAAACAATGAGCAGTTCTTC,CASGGWRGNNEQFF
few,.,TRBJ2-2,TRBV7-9,TGTGCCAGCAGCTTTTCCACCGGGGAGCTGTTTTTT,CASSFSTGELFF
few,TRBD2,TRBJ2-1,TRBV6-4,TGTGCCAGCAGTGACGGGATAGCGGGAGGGCCAGACAATGAGCAGTTCTTC,CASSDGIAGGPDNEQFF
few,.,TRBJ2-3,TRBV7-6,TGTGCCAGCAGCTCGGGACCAGTACTAGTGGGGGATACGCAGTATTTT,CASSSGPVLVGDTQYF
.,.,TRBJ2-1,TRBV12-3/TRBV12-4,TGTGCCAGCAGTTCACGCGCACTCCCGAGCGATGAGCAGTTCTTC,CASSSRALPSDEQFF
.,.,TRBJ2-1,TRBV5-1,TGCGCCAGCAGCTTGGAATTAGGGTGGGAAGAGCAGTTCTTC,CASSLELGWEEQFF
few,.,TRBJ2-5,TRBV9,TGTGCCAGCTGCGTCTATTGGTACCGGGACACCTTGGGGGGGCAAGAGACCCAGTACTTC,CASCVYWYRDTLGGQETQYF
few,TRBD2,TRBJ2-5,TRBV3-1,TGTGCCAGCAGCCAAGCGGGACTAGAGGACCAAGAGACCCAGTACTTC,CASSQAGLEDQETQYF
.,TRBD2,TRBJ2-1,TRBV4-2,TGTGCCAGCAGCCAAGAAGAGGGACTAGCGGGAGGCAATGAGCAGTTCTTC,CASSQEEGLAGGNEQFF
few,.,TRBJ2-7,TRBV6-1,TGTGCCAGCAGTGAAGTGGGGACACTCTCCTACGAGCAGTACTTC,CASSEVGTLSYEQYF
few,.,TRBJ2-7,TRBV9,TGTGCCAGCAGCGGAGAAGGGGCGCGGATCTACGAGCAGTACTTC,CASSGEGARIYEQYF
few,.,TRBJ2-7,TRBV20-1,TGCAGTGCTAGCAAACAGGTCTCCAGCTACGAGCAGTACTTC,CSASKQVSSYEQYF
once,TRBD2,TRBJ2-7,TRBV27,TGTGCCAGCAGTCTCGGCACTAGCGGGAGGGCCTACGAGCAGTACTTC,CASSLGTSGRAYEQYF
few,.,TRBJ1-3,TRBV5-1,TGCGCCAGCAGCTTGGAGTTAAGTGTACAGGGATCGGGAAACACCATATATTTT,CASSLELSVQGSGNTIYF
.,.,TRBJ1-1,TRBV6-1,TGTGCCAGCGCCCAGAACGGGGATACTTTCTTT,CASAQNGDTFF
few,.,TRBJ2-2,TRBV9,TGTGCCAGCAGCCCAATCGGACAGTCCGCGAACACCGGGGAGCTGTTTTTT,CASSPIGQSANTGELFF
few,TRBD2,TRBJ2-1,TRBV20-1,TGCAGTGCTAGAGATTGGATTGGGACTAGCGGGAGGGCCGTCAGGGGCGGTGAGCAGTTCTTC,CSARDWIGTSGRAVRGGEQFF
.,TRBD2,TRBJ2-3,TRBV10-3,TGTGCCGTGGAAGCGGGACCCCCTAGCACAGATACGCAGTATTTT,CAVEAGPPSTDTQYF
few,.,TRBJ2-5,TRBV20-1,TGCAGTGCTAGTGGAGGGGATAACGCCCCACTGGAGACCCAGTACTTC,CSASGGDNAPLETQYF
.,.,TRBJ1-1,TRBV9,TGTGCCAGCAGCGTAGTGGAGGGGGGGTTAGAAAGATCGGACACTGAAGCTTTCTTT,CASSVVEGGLERSDTEAFF
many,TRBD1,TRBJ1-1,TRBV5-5,TGTGCCAGCAGCTTGGGGCAGGGGGGACCTGAAGCTTTCTTT,CASSLGQGGPEAFF
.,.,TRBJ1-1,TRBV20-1,TGCAGTGCTAGAGTTGGGGACACCGTGAACACTGAAGCTTTCTTT,CSARVGDTVNTEAFF
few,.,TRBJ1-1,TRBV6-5,TGTGCCAGCAGTAAAGGGACATTTCTCGATGGGACTGAAGCTTTCTTT,CASSKGTFLDGTEAFF
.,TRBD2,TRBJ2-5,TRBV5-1,TGCGCCAGCAGCTTTGGGCCCACGGGACTAGCACGACAAGAGACCCAGTACTTC,CASSFGPTGLARQETQYF
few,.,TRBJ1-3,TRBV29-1,TGCAGCGTTGATTCAGGGTTCTCTGGAAACACCATATATTTT,CSVDSGFSGNTIYF
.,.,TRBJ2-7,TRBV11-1,TGTGCCAGCAGCTCTGGGTTAGGGAACTACGAGCAGTACTTC,CASSSGLGNYEQYF
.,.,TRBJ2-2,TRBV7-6,TGTGCCAGCAGCTTAGGACTAGGGAACACCGGGGAGCTGTTTTTT,CASSLGLGNTGELFF
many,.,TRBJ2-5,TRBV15,TGTGCCACCAGCAGAGAGAAGTCACAGCAAGAGACCCAGTACTTC,CATSREKSQQETQYF
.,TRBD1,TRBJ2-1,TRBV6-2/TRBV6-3,TGTGCCAGCAGTTACGAAAGAGGGGGCCGTGAGCAGTTCTTC,CASSYERGGREQFF
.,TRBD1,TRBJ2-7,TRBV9,TGTGCCAGCAGCGTAGGCGGGACAGGTTACCACGAGCAGTACTTC,CASSVGGTGYHEQYF
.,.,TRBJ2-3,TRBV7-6,TGTGCCAGCAGCTTATTAGTGGGCACAGATACGCAGTATTTT,CASSLLVGTDTQYF
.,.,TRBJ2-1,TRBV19,TGTGCCAGTAGTGTCGGGATGTCATTCTACAATGAGCAGTTCTTC,CASSVGMSFYNEQFF
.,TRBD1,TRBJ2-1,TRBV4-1,TGCGCCAGCAGCCAACAAGGGACAGGGGGCTATGAGCAGTTCTTC,CASSQQGTGGYEQFF
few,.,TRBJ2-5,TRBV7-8,TGTGCCAGCAGCTTATACTGGGGCCAAGAGACCCAGTACTTC,CASSLYWGQETQYF
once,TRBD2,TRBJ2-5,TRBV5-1,TGCGCCAGCAGCTGGACGGGACTAGCCTTCGAGACCCAGTACTTC,CASSWTGLAFETQYF
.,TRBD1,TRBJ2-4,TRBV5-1,TGCGCCAGCAGCTTGGCACAGGGGGCCAAAAACATTCAGTACTTC,CASSLAQGAKNIQYF
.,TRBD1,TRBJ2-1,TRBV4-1,TGCGCCAGCAGCCAAGATGCCGACAGGGACGAGCAGTTCTTC,CASSQDADRDEQFF
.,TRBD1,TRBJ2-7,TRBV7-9,TGTGCCAGCAGCCTAGGGTGGGACAGGGGCTCCCGTGGTGAAAACGAGCAGTACTTC,CASSLGWDRGSRGENEQYF
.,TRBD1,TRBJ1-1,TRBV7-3,TGTGCCAGCAGGGAAACAGGGGGCACTGAAGCTTTCTTT,CASRETGGTEAFF
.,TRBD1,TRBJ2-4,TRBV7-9,TGTGCCAGCAGCTATACAGGGGTTAGAGCCAAAAACATTCAGTACTTC,CASSYTGVRAKNIQYF
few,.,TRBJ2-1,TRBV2,TGTGCCAGCAGTGAAGTCCCCTACAATGAGCAGTTCTTC,CASSEVPYNEQFF
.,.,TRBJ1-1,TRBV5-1,TGCGCCAGCAGCTTTAGCGTCAGGAAAAACACTGAAGCTTTCTTT,CASSFSVRKNTEAFF
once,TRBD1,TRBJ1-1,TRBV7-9,TGTGCCAGCAGCCAAACAGGGGGCTGGGGGAACACTGAAGCTTTCTTT,CASSQTGGWGNTEAFF
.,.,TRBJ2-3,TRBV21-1,TGTGCCAGCAGCAAAGAAGCGGGGGGGCACACAGATACGCAGTATTTT,CASSKEAGGHTDTQYF
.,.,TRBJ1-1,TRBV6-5,TGTGCCAGCAGACTGACAGTGAACACTGAAGCTTTCTTT,CASRLTVNTEAFF
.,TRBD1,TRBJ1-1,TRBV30,TGTGCCTGGAATGACGGACAGGGTTTCAGAGCTTTCTTT,CAWNDGQGFRAFF
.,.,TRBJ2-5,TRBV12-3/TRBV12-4,TGTGCCAGCAGTTTAATGGTACAAGAGACCCAGTACTTC,CASSLMVQETQYF
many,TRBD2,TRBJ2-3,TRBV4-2,TGTGCCAGCAGCCAATGGACTAGCGGGGGGGCAGATACGCAGTATTTT,CASSQWTSGGADTQYF